The 20 T cell receptor beta chains listed next were all sequenced from one sample in a study of T cell repertoires in cytomegalovirus infection. The antigens of these receptors remain unknown. In TCRdb, the reads were re-called with MiXCR into one record per CDR3 protein. The sample includes around 710,000 distinct CDR3 sequences, 29% seen only once; the top ten take about an eighth. The sample consisted of cultured CD8+ T cells from PBMCs, taken from culture after CMV antigen stimulation. These receptors were collected from a human donor in good health (CMV status not recorded). Some clones in this sample may be carry-over from other donors' samples.

This clonotype was seen a few times. V gene TRBV2 combines with J gene TRBJ2-1; D is perhaps TRBD1 (6 bases). Germline CDR1 and CDR2: SNHLY and FYNNEI. Deletions cut 4 bases from V and 7 bases from J, with 23 bases between. The CDR3 contains 17 residues. The CDR3 DNA reads as TGTGCCAGCAGTGGGACAGCCCGTCGGTCCTATGGAAATGAGCAGTTCTTC. Its protein product is CASSGTARRSYGNEQFF. The variable domain in full, with the rest retrieved from reference TRBV2 and TRBJ2-1, is EPEVTQTPSHQVTQMGQEVILRCVPISNHLYFYWYRQILGQKVEFLVSFYNNEISEKSEIFDDQFSVERPDGSNFTLKIRSTKLEDSAMYFCASSGTARRSYGNEQFFGPGTRLTVL.

This clonotype was seen many times. This chain connects TRBV7-9 to TRBJ1-5; 8 positions match TRBD1. V lost 4 bases to trimming and J lost 6 bases; unmatched junction nucleotides: 8. The CDR3 is 15 amino acids. The V gene's germline CDR1 is SEHNR and CDR2 FQNEAQ (reference sequence). For the CDR3, the DNA is TGTGCCAGCAGCTCCTCGAGGGACAGGACTCAGCCCCAGCATTTT. It encodes CASSSSRDRTQPQHF.

The chain joins TRBV2 to TRBJ2-7; 7 bases are shared with TRBD1. Germline trimming cut 7 bases from V and 3 bases from J; bases unmatched to any gene: 3. The CDR3 covers 12 residues. Germline assignment: CDR1 SNHLY and CDR2 FYNNEI. The CDR3 loop reads CASKDRVYEQYF. CDR3 nucleotides: TGTGCCAGCAAAGACAGGGTCTACGAGCAGTACTTC.

The chain combines TRBV27 with TRBJ1-1; D unresolved. CDR1 is MNHEY and CDR2 is SMNVEV in the germline V gene (reference sequence). The CDR3 has 13 amino acids. V lost 6 bases to trimming and J lost 0 bases, with 8 bases between them. The CDR3 DNA reads TGTGCCAGCAGGATCGGCATGAACACTGAAGCTTTCTTT. As protein: CASRIGMNTEAFF.

V and J are TRBV13 and TRBJ1-6; weak D call: TRBD1 (5 bases). The germline V gene encodes CDR1 PRHDT and CDR2 FYEKMQ (reference sequence). Trimming stripped 1 base from V and 8 bases from J, with 12 bases between. This CDR3 has 15 amino acids. The CDR3 region has the DNA TGTGCCAGCAGCTTAGAAGGGGTTGGGGATTCACCCCTCCACTTT. This translates into CASSLEGVGDSPLHF.

CDR3 region: CASSGGLLETQYF. The CDR3 DNA reads TGTGCCAGCAGTGGAGGCCTTCTGGAGACCCAGTACTTC. This sequence joins TRBV6-1 and TRBJ2-5; no clear D gene. CDR1 and CDR2 (germline): MNHNS, SASEGT. The ends were cut back, 4 bases at V and 5 bases at J, with 11 bases in the middle. The CDR3 runs 13 residues.

This clonotype was detected many times. The CDR3 protein is CASSFPSSVGAMTDTQYF. As DNA, the CDR3 is TGTGCCAGCAGCTTCCCCTCCTCGGTGGGGGCCATGACAGATACGCAGTATTTT. V usage is TRBV7-2 and J usage is TRBJ2-3, with D maybe TRBD1 (6 bases). V lost 3 bases to trimming and J lost 3 bases, with 22 bases between them. This CDR3 spans 18 amino acids. The germline V gene encodes CDR1 SGHTA and CDR2 FQGNSA.

There are a few counts of this clonotype. CDR3 sequence reads: CASSSRGQGLTGELFF. CDR3 in DNA: TGTGCCAGCAGCTCAAGGGGCCAGGGCCTCACCGGGGAGCTGTTTTTT. The chain uses TRBV25-1 and TRBJ2-2; possibly TRBD1 for D (5 bases). The germline V gene encodes CDR1 MGHDK and CDR2 SYGVNS. Trimming removed 6 bases at V and 4 bases at J, with 18 bases between. This CDR3 comprises 16 residues.

This chain connects TRBV4-3 to TRBJ2-1; perhaps TRBD1 as D (6 bases). The CDR3 contains 17 residues. The ends were cut back, 0 bases at V and 0 bases at J, with 12 bases in the middle. The germline gives CDR1 LGHNA, CDR2 YSLEER. The CDR3 reads CASSQEQGPHSYNEQFF. Here the CDR3 DNA reads TGCGCCAGCAGCCAAGAACAGGGCCCTCACTCCTACAATGAGCAGTTCTTC.

There are many counts of this clonotype. CDR3 nucleotides: TGTGCCAGCAGTTCTACCCTTGTGGGGGAGCAAGGCTACACCTTC. Encoded protein: CASSSTLVGEQGYTF. This rearrangement joins TRBV27 to TRBJ1-2, with D possibly matching TRBD1 (5 bases). Trimming removed 4 bases at V and 8 bases at J, with 20 bases between. Germline V CDR1 and CDR2: MNHEY, SMNVEV (reference sequence). The CDR3 spans 15 residues.

This clonotype occurred many times. This rearrangement joins TRBV12-3 or TRBV12-4 to TRBJ2-1, with 10 bases that match TRBD1. The CDR3 covers 14 residues. V shed 6 bases, J shed 9 bases, and the junction held 8 bases outside the gene matches. The CDR3 nucleotides read TGTGCCAGCAGCCATACGACAGGGGGCATTGAGCAGTTCTTC. Its protein is CASSHTTGGIEQFF.

The sample holds a few counts of this clonotype. In DNA form, the CDR3 reads TGTGCTAGTGGCCCTGGGACTAGCGGCAAGACCCAGTACTTC. Translating it yields CASGPGTSGKTQYF. The chain combines TRBV12-5 with TRBJ2-5, with 11 bases identical to TRBD2. Looked up from germline, CDR1 is LGHNT and CDR2 is FRNRAP. The CDR3 contains 14 residues. Unmatched junction bases numbered 6, after V lost 6 bases and J lost 6 bases.

The chain uses TRBV5-4 and TRBJ1-2; no definite D call. The V and J ends lost 5 bases and 7 bases respectively, with 9 bases between them. Germline assignment: CDR1 SGHNT and CDR2 YYREEE (reference sequence). CDR3 length: 11 amino acids. CDR3 residues: CASSFLGGYTF. The CDR3 DNA follows: TGTGCCAGCAGTTTTCTCGGTGGCTACACCTTC.

The rearrangement joins TRBV2 to TRBJ2-3; weak D call: TRBD1 (5 bases). V dropped 7 bases and J dropped 0 bases, with 14 bases sitting between them. The length of the CDR3 is 15 residues. The germline gives CDR1 SNHLY, CDR2 FYNNEI. CDR3 in DNA: TGTGCCAGCAAGACAGAGCCTTCTAGCACAGATACGCAGTATTTT. Encoded protein: CASKTEPSSTDTQYF.

This clonotype was picked up a small number of times. The V call is TRBV6-1, the J call TRBJ1-5; D gene uncertain. Germline CDR1 and CDR2: MNHNS and SASEGT. The CDR3 length is 18 residues. Trimming took off 2 bases at V and 0 bases at J, with 17 bases between the two ends. DNA for the CDR3: TGTGCCAGCAGTGAATCGACGGGGTCGGGATATAGCAATCAGCCCCAGCATTTT. This codes for CASSESTGSGYSNQPQHF.

The J gene is TRBJ2-4, the V gene TRBV15, with 11 nucleotides matching TRBD1. The CDR3 is made up of 17 amino acids. Per the germline V gene, CDR1 is LNHNV and CDR2 is YYDKDF (reference sequence). With V trimmed by 0 bases and J by 9 bases, 10 bases remained unmatched. The CDR3 bases are TGTGCCACCAGCAGAGACTGGACAGGGGGCCCCTCGCGCATTCAGTACTTC. Translation gives CATSRDWTGGPSRIQYF. Full variable domain (outside the CDR3, taken from reference TRBV15 and TRBJ2-4): DAMVIQNPRYQVTQFGKPVTLSCSQTLNHNVMYWYQQKSSQAPKLLFHYYDKDFNNEADTPDNFQSRRPNTSFCFLDIRSPGLGDTAMYLCATSRDWTGGPSRIQYFGAGTRLSVL.

This clonotype has ten or more counts. The chain carries TRBV27 and TRBJ2-3; D possibly corresponds to TRBD2 (7 bases). In germline, CDR1 is MNHEY, CDR2 SMNVEV (reference sequence). The CDR3 has 15 amino acids. Deletions cut 8 bases from V and 2 bases from J, with 17 bases between. CDR3 loop: CASLRGAFSTDTQYF. The CDR3 region has the DNA TGTGCCAGCCTTCGGGGGGCTTTCTCCACAGATACGCAGTATTTT.

CDR3 in amino acids: CASSPETVTYEQYV. In nucleotides, the CDR3 is TGTGCCAGCAGCCCCGAGACAGTTACCTACGAGCAGTACGTC. The V and J genes are TRBV7-4 and TRBJ2-7; a weak D match, TRBD1 (5 bases). The length of the CDR3 is 14 residues. V dropped 5 bases and J dropped 2 bases, with 13 bases sitting between them. In germline, CDR1 is SGHVT, CDR2 SQSDAQ.

V and J are TRBV5-1 and TRBJ2-1; 10 nucleotides match TRBD1. This CDR3 has 15 amino acids. V shed 7 bases and J 4 bases; nucleotides not matched to a gene: 8. The V gene's germline CDR1 is SGHRS and CDR2 YFSETQ. The CDR3 region is CASCLDRGLYNEQFF. The CDR3, as DNA: TGCGCCAGCTGCCTCGACAGGGGGCTATACAATGAGCAGTTCTTC.

The chain uses TRBV10-3 and TRBJ1-2; D is ambiguous. Per the germline V gene, CDR1 is ENHRY and CDR2 is SYGVKD. CDR3 length: 12 amino acids. The V gene lost 8 bases and the J gene lost 1 base, with 8 bases spanning the gap. CDR3 sequence reads: CAILTVNYGYTF. CDR3 in DNA: TGTGCCATCTTGACGGTTAACTATGGCTACACCTTC.